The 14 T cell receptor beta chains below were found in one sample sequenced in a study of T-cell memory formation after mild COVID-19. TCRdb re-analysed the 5' RACE reads in MiXCR, keeping a single row per CDR3 protein. The sample lists about 560,000 distinct CDR3 sequences; approximately 15% were seen once. Sequencing was carried out using PBMCs or a T cell subset sorted from them (not recorded which). These receptor sequences come from an adult woman who had mild COVID-19 (a few samples of this study predate the infection). Cell type and time point are not known.

This clonotype was detected only a few times. The J gene is TRBJ1-2, the V gene TRBV12-3 or TRBV12-4; tentatively, D is TRBD1 (6 bases). The CDR3 sequence is 15 residues long. V gave up 2 bases and J gave up 5 bases, with 15 bases separating them. CDR3 nucleotides: TGTGCCAGCAGTTTATCCCCACAGGGACGGTATGGCTACACCTTC. The encoded protein is CASSLSPQGRYGYTF.

In this sample, this clonotype turned up a few times. V usage is TRBV3-1 and J usage is TRBJ2-3; D is undetermined. V was cut by 1 base and J by 5 bases, with 4 bases left in between. The germline V gene has CDR1 LGHDT and CDR2 YNNKEL (reference sequence). CDR3 length equals 12 residues. The CDR3, as DNA: TGTGCCAGCAGCCAAGCAGGAGATACGCAGTATTTT. Its protein product is CASSQAGDTQYF.

The chain carries TRBV29-1 and TRBJ1-4; TRBD1 agrees at 9 bases. Germline CDR1 and CDR2: SQVTM and ANQGSEA. Germline trimming cut 6 bases from V and 8 bases from J; bases unmatched to any gene: 10. The CDR3 runs to 14 residues. In nucleotides, the CDR3 is TGCAGCGTCACAGACAGGGGGTTCGGGGAAAAACTGTTTTTT. Its translation: CSVTDRGFGEKLFF.

The rearrangement joins TRBV4-3 to TRBJ2-1; D unresolved. The CDR3 covers 14 residues. Germline CDR1 LGHNA, CDR2 YSLEER. Trimming took 4 bases from V and 8 from J, leaving 15 bases between them. The CDR3 is CASSPRDRRDEQFF. Here the CDR3 DNA reads TGCGCCAGCAGCCCCCGCGACCGGCGCGATGAGCAGTTCTTC.

This clonotype was detected only a few times. The chain employs TRBV12-3 or TRBV12-4 and TRBJ2-7; perhaps TRBD1 as D (5 bases). Trimming left V 6 bases short and J 2 bases short, with 17 bases between. The CDR3 is 15 amino acids. CDR3 DNA: TGTGCCAGCAGGCCGTCAGGGTATGTAACCTACGAGCAGTACTTC. Its translation: CASRPSGYVTYEQYF.

This clonotype came up a few times. The chain employs TRBV9 and TRBJ1-1; D is undetermined. Trimming cost V 0 bases and J 1 base, with 7 bases left between them. Germline assignment: CDR1 SGDLS and CDR2 YYNGEE. The CDR3 loop spans 14 amino acids. The CDR3 region has the DNA TGTGCCAGCAGCGTAGTGTGGGGGAACACTGAAGCTTTCTTT. Encoded protein: CASSVVWGNTEAFF. Looking up the rest from reference TRBV9 and TRBJ1-1 gives the full variable domain: DSGVTQTPKHLITATGQRVTLRCSPRSGDLSVYWYQQSLDQGLQFLIQYYNGEERAKGNILERFSAQQFPDLHSELNLSSLELGDSALYFCASSVVWGNTEAFFGQGTRLTVV.

This clonotype was observed many times. The chain links TRBV7-3 to TRBJ2-1; TRBD2 aligns across 10 bases. Trimming removed 4 bases from V and 1 base from J; junction bases left unmatched: 1. This CDR3 has 15 amino acids. The germline V gene encodes CDR1 SGHTA and CDR2 FQGTGA. The CDR3 sequence: CASSSGLASYNEQFF. CDR3 DNA sequence: TGTGCCAGCAGCTCGGGACTAGCGTCCTACAATGAGCAGTTCTTC.

The rearrangement joins TRBV5-1 to TRBJ2-1; the match to TRBD2 covers 16 bases. CDR1 is SGHRS, CDR2 YFSETQ, per germline. Trimming at V came to 0 bases and at J to 7 bases, leaving 7 bases not matched to a gene. The CDR3 is 18 residues long. The DNA of the CDR3 is TGCGCCAGCAGCTTGGAGGGACTAGCGGGAGGGCCGAAAAATGAGCAGTTCTTC. Translation: CASSLEGLAGGPKNEQFF.

This clonotype has only one observation. The chain recombines TRBV11-3 with TRBJ1-1; TRBD1 aligns across 9 bases. Germline CDR1 SGHNT, CDR2 YENEEA. Trimming cost V 8 bases and J 8 bases; bases outside gene matches: 3. The CDR3 is made up of 11 amino acids. The CDR3 DNA follows: TGTGCCAGCGGGGACAGGGTGGAAGCTTTCTTT. Translation gives CASGDRVEAFF.

The V gene is TRBV2, the J gene TRBJ2-7; D ambiguous. V shed 6 bases and J shed 5 bases, with 17 bases lying between them. CDR1 SNHLY and CDR2 FYNNEI come from the germline V gene. The CDR3 totals 14 residues. The CDR3 DNA sequence: TGTGCCAGCAGGATCAGGTCGAGCTTGAACGAGCAGTACTTC. This sequence encodes CASRIRSSLNEQYF.

This clonotype appeared many times. One junction end disagrees with the germline gene, perhaps due to a read error. This CDR3 reads CASSLAGQNTGELFF. In DNA form, the CDR3 reads TGCGCCAGCAGCTTAGCCGGACAGAACACCGGGGAGCTGTTTTTT. The chain joins TRBV7-9 to TRBJ2-2; the D gene is possibly TRBD1 (5 bases). The germline gives CDR1 SEHNR, CDR2 FQNEAQ (reference sequence). The CDR3 sequence is 15 residues long.

The rearrangement uses TRBV27 and TRBJ2-1, with TRBD2 matching over 8 bases. Germline V gene data show CDR1 as MNHEY and CDR2 as SMNVEV (reference sequence). The CDR3 runs 16 residues. J lost 4 bases, V lost 4 bases, and 9 bases had no gene match. The CDR3 bases are TGTGCCAGCAGTTCCCCGGGGGGGAAGGGATACAATGAGCAGTTCTTC. Its protein product is CASSSPGGKGYNEQFF.

This clonotype appeared a few times. The rearrangement joins TRBV20-1 to TRBJ2-3, with D hard to call. Germline loops: CDR1 DFQATT, CDR2 SNEGSKA (reference sequence). V gave up 3 bases and J gave up 1 base, with 11 bases separating them. CDR3 length: 14 amino acids. CDR3 sequence: CSASLVVGTDTQYF. For the CDR3, the DNA is TGCAGTGCTAGCCTAGTGGTGGGCACAGATACGCAGTATTTT.

This clonotype came up a few times. The chain employs TRBV7-3 and TRBJ1-2; 10 nucleotides match TRBD1. J gave up 4 bases and V 5 bases, and 7 bases lay outside the gene matches. In germline, CDR1 is SGHTA, CDR2 FQGTGA. There are 15 residues in the CDR3. The chain's CDR3 is CASSAGTGVPYGYTF. The CDR3 DNA sequence: TGTGCCAGCAGCGCCGGGACAGGGGTCCCCTATGGCTACACCTTC. Supplemented by reference TRBV7-3 and TRBJ1-2, the full variable domain reads GAGVSQTPSNKVTEKGKYVELRCDPISGHTALYWYRQSLGQGPEFLIYFQGTGAADDSGLPNDRFFAVRPEGSVSTLKIQRTERGDSAVYLCASSAGTGVPYGYTFGSGTRLTVV.